This passage covers 2 T cell receptor beta chains from one sample sequenced in a study of blood T cell repertoires in COVID-19. Profiled with immunoSEQ multiplex PCR; TCRdb holds only in-frame clones, not every one. The sample contains fewer than 350,000 clones, 89% of which appear only once. The sample taken for sequencing was PBMCs or T cells enriched from blood (not recorded which). All receptors derive from a woman in her 40s who had recovered from COVID-19.

The chain joins TRBV5-4 to TRBJ1-1, with a possible D match to TRBD1 (6 bases). The V and J ends lost 4 bases and 5 bases respectively, with 15 bases between them. Germline V gene lookup returns CDR1 SGHNT and CDR2 YYREEE (reference sequence). This CDR3 comprises 14 residues. This chain's CDR3 is CASSPRDTRTEAFF. As DNA, the CDR3 is TGTGCCAGCAGCCCCCGGGACACGAGGACTGAAGCTTTCTTT.

The CDR3 loop is CASSGNGRESEQYF. CDR3 coding DNA: TGTGCCAGCAGTGGAAACGGCAGGGAAAGCGAGCAGTACTTC. V gene TRBV2 combines with J gene TRBJ2-7; weak D call: TRBD1 (5 bases). Germline loops: CDR1 SNHLY, CDR2 FYNNEI. The CDR3 length is 14 residues. Trimming cost V 4 bases and J 6 bases, with 16 bases left between them. Full variable domain (rest looked up from reference TRBV2 and TRBJ2-7): EPEVTQTPSHQVTQMGQEVILRCVPISNHLYFYWYRQILGQKVEFLVSFYNNEISEKSEIFDDQFSVERPDGSNFTLKIRSTKLEDSAMYFCASSGNGRESEQYFGPGTRLTVT.